This TCR beta chain derives from a study of technical replicates of blood from a few donors. The CDR3 consists of 15 residues. Germline-derived CDR1 and CDR2 are SNHLY and FYNNEI. Trimming took 7 bases from V and 2 from J, leaving 14 bases between them. Data came from immunoSEQ multiplex PCR; TCRdb stores just in-frame clones and leaves some out. The table has 80,000 to 95,000 clones, about 96% seen once. The TCR sequence derives from a human donor in good health. The sequenced sample was T cells isolated from PBMCs. The chain recombines TRBV2 with TRBJ2-2; weak D call: TRBD2 (6 bases). CDR3 sequence: CASISTRLNTGELFF. The CDR3 nucleotides are TGTGCCAGCATTTCGACTAGACTAAACACCGGGGAGCTGTTTTTT.